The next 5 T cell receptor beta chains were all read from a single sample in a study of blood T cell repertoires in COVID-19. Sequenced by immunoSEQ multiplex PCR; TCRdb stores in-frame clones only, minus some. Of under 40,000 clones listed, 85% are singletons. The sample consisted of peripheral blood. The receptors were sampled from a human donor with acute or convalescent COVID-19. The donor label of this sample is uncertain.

The CDR3 nucleotides are TGCGCCAGCAGCCCCTTGAACAGCATGAGCACAGATACGCAGTATTTT. Translating it yields CASSPLNSMSTDTQYF. The chain links TRBV5-1 to TRBJ2-3; the D is unclear. CDR1 and CDR2 (germline): SGHRS, YFSETQ. Trimming stripped 4 bases from V and 0 bases from J, with 15 bases between. The CDR3 runs to 16 residues.

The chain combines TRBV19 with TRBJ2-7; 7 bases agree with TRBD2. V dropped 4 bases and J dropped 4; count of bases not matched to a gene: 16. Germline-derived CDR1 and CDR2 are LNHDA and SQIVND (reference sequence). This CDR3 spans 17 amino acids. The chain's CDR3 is CASSKTHSGAPGYEQYF. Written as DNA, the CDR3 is TGTGCCAGTAGTAAAACTCACAGCGGGGCGCCAGGGTACGAGCAGTACTTC.

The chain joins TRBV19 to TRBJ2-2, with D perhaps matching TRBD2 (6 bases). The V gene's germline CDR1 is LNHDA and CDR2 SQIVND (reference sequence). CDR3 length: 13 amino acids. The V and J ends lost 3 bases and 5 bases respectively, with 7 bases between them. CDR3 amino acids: CASSIRGTGELFF. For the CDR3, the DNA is TGTGCCAGTAGTATTCGGGGGACCGGGGAGCTGTTTTTT.

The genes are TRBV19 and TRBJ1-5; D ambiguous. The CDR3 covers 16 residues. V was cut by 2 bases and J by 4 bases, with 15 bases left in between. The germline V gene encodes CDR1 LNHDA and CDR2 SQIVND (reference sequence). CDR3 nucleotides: TGTGCCAGTAGTATATCCCCCGCCAGCGCTAATCAGCCCCAGCATTTT. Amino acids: CASSISPASANQPQHF.

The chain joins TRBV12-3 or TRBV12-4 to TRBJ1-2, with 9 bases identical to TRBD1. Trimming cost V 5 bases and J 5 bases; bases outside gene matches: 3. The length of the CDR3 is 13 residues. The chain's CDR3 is CASSAGTGYGYTF. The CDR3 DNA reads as TGTGCCAGCAGTGCCGGGACAGGGTATGGCTACACCTTC.